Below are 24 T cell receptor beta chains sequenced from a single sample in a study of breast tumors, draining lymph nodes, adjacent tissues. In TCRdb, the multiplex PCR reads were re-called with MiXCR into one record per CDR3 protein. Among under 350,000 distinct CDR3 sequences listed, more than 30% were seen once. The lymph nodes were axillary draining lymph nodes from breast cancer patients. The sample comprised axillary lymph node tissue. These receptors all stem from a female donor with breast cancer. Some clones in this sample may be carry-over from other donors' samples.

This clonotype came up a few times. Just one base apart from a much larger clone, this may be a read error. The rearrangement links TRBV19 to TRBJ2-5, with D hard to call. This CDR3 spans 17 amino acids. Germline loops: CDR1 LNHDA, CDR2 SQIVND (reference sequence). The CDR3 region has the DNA TGTGCCAGTAGTATCTATCCATCGAGCAGACAAAAAGAGACCCAGTCCTTC. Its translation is CASSIYPSSRQKETQSF.

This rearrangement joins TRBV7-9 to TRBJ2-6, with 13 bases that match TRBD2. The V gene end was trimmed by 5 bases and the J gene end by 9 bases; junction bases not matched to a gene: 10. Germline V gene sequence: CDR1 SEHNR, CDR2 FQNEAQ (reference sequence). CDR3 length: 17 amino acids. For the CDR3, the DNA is TGTGCCAGCAGCGGGACTAGCGGGACTTTAGAATACAACGTCCTGACTTTC. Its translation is CASSGTSGTLEYNVLTF.

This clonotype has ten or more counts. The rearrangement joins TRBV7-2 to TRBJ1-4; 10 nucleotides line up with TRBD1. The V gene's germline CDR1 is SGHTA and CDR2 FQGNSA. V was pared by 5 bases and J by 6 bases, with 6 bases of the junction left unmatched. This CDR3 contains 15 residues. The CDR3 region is CASSSRQGAYEKLFF. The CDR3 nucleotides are TGTGCCAGCAGCAGCCGACAGGGGGCCTATGAAAAACTGTTTTTT.

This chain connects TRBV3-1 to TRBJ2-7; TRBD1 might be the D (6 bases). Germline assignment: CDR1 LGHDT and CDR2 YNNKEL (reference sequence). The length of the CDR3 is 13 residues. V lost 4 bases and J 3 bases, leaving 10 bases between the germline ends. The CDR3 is CASSRGRGYEQYF. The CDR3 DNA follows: TGTGCCAGCAGCCGAGGCAGGGGCTACGAGCAGTACTTC.

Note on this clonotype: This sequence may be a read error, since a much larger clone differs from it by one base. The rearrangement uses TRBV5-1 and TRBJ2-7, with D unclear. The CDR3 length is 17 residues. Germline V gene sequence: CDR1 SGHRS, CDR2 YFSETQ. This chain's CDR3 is CASGFGLFPSEAYEQYF. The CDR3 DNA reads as TGCGCCAGCGGCTTCGGCTTATTCCCATCCGAGGCCTACGAGCAGTACTTC.

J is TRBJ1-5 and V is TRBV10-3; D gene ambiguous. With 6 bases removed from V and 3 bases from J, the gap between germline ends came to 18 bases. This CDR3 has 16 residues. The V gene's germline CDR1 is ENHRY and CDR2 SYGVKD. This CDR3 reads CAIRTTSERDNQPQHF. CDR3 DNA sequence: TGTGCCATCAGAACAACTAGCGAAAGGGACAATCAGCCCCAGCATTTT.

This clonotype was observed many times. This CDR3 is CASSLLLEAILFF. The CDR3 region has the DNA TGCGCCAGCAGCTTGCTCCTGGAGGCGATCCTGTTTTTT. V is TRBV5-1 and J is TRBJ2-2, with a tentative D call TRBD2 (5 bases). The germline V gene encodes CDR1 SGHRS and CDR2 YFSETQ. The CDR3 extends over 13 amino acids. V lost 1 base, J lost 14 bases, and 15 bases lay in between.

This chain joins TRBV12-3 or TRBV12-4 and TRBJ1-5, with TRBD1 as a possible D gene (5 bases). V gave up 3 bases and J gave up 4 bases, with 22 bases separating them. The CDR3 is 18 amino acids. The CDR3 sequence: CASSFGGFGGLGNQPQHF. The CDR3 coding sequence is TGTGCCAGCAGTTTCGGGGGATTTGGGGGTTTGGGGAATCAGCCCCAGCATTTT.

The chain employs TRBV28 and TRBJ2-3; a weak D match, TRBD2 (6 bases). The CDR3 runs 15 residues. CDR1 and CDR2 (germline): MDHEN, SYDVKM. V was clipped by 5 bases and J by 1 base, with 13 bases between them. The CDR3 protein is CASSRSWGGTDTQYF. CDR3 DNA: TGTGCCAGCAGTCGGAGTTGGGGGGGCACAGATACGCAGTATTTT.

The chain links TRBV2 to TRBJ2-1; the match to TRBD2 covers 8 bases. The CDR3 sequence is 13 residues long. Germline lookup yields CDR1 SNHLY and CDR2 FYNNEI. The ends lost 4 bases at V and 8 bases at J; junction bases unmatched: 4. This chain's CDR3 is CASSVVREDEQFF. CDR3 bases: TGTGCCAGCAGTGTTGTGCGGGAGGATGAGCAGTTCTTC.

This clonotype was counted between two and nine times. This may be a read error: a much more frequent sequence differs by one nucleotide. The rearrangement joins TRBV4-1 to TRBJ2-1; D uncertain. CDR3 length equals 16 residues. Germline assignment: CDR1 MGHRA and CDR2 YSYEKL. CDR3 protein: CASSQDYGSSYNEQLF. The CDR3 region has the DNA TGCGCCAGCAGCCAAGATTACGGCAGCTCCTACAATGAGCAGCTCTTC.

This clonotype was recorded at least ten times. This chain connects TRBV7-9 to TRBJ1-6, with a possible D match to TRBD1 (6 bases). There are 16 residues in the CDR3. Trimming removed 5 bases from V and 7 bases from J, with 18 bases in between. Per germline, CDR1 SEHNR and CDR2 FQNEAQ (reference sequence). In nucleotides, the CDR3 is TGTGCCAGCAGCCGGGACATCTCCGAAAGGAATTCACCCCTCCACTTT. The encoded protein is CASSRDISERNSPLHF.

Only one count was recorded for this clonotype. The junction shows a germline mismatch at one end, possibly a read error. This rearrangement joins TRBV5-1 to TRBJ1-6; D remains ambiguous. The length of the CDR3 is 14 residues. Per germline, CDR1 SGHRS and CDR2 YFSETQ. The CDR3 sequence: CASSSSGPNAPLYF. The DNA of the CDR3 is TGCGCCAGCAGTTCCTCTGGACCGAATGCACCCCTCTACTTT.

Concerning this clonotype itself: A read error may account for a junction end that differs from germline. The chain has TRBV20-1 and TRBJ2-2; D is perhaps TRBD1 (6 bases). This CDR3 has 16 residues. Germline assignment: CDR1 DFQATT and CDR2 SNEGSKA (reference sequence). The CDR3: CSARDSRQGNTGELSW. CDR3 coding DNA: TGCAGTGCTAGAGATAGTAGGCAGGGGAACACCGGGGAGCTGTCTTGG.

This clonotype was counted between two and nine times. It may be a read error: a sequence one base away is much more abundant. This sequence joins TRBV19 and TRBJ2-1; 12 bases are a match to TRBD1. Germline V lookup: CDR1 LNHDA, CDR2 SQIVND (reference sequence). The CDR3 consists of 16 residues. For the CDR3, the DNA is TGTGCCAGTAGTTCCGGCCGGGACAGGGGGCGAGGAGAGCAGCTCTTC. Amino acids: CASSSGRDRGRGEQLF.

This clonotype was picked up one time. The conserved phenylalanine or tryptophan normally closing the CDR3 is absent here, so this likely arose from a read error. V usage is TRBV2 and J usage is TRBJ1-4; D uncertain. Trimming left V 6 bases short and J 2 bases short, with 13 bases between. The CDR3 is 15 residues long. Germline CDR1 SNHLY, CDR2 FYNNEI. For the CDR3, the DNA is TGTGCCAGCAGAGGACGGAAGCCGACTAATGAAAAACTGTTTTCT. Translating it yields CASRGRKPTNEKLFS.

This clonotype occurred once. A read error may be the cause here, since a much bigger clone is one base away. CDR3 in amino acids: CSARDRIATNEKLSF. The DNA of the CDR3 is TGCAGTGCCAGGGACAGGATTGCAACTAATGAAAAACTGTCTTTT. V is TRBV20-1 and J is TRBJ1-4; 8 bases are a match to TRBD1. Germline CDR1 is DFQATT and CDR2 is SNEGSKA (reference sequence). The CDR3 sequence is 15 residues long.

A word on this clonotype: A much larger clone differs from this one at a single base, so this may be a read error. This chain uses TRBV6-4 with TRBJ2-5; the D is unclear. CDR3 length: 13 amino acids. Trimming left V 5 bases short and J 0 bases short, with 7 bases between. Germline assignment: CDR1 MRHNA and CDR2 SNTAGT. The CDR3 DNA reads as TGTGCCAGCAGTCTCAACCACCAAGAGACCCAGTACTTC. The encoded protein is CASSLNHQETQYF.

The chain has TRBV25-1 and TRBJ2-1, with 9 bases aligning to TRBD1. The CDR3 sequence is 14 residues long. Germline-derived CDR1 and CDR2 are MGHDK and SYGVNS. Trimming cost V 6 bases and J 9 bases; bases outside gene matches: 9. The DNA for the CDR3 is TGTGCCAGCAGCGGGACAGGGTATTCAAGTGAGCAGTTCTTC. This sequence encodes CASSGTGYSSEQFF.

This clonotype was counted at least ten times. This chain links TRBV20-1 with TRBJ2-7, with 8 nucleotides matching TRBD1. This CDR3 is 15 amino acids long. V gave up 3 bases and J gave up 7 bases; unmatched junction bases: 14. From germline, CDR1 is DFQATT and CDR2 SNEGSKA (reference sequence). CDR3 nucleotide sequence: TGCAGTGCTAGGGCCTGGGACAGGCCCGCTGAGGAGCAGTACTTC. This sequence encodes CSARAWDRPAEEQYF.

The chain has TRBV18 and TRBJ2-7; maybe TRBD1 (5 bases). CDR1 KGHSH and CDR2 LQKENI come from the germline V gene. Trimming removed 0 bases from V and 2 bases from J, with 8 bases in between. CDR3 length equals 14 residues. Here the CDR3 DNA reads TGTGCCAGCTCACCACCCCTAGGGGCCTACGAGCAGTACTTC. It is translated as CASSPPLGAYEQYF.

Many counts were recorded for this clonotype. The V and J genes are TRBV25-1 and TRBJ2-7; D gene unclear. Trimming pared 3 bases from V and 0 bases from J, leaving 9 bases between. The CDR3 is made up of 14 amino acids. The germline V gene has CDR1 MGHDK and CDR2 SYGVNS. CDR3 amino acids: CASSDSQISYEQYF. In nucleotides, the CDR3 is TGTGCCAGCAGTGATTCACAGATCTCCTACGAGCAGTACTTC.

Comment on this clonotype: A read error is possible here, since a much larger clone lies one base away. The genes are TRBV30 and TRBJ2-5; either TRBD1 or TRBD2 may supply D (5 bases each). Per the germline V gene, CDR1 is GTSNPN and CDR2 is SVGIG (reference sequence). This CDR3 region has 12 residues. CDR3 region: CAWNSGQGTQYF. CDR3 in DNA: TGTGCCTGGAATTCGGGGCAAGGGACCCAGTACTTC.

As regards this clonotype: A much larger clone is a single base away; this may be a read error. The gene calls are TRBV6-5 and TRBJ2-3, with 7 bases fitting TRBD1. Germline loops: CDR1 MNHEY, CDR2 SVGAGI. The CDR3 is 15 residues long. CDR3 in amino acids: CASSYSSLGTDTRYF. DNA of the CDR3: TGTGCCAGCAGTTACTCCTCTCTAGGGACAGATACGCGGTATTTT.